The sequence of this T cell receptor beta chain was determined in a study of blood T cells in healthy people across ages. A sample-barcoded 5' primer and a J-beta primer mix were used in a second PCR of about 7 to 12 cycles. From the 5' RACE reads, TCRdb called clonotypes with MiXCR, one entry per CDR3 protein. The sample holds approximately 1,100,000 distinct CDR3 sequences; 35% to 55% are singletons and the top ten take around 18%. This clonotype was counted between two and nine times. The CDR3 extends over 12 amino acids. CDR1 is MNHEY, CDR2 SVGAGI, per germline. V lost 6 bases, J lost 9 bases, and 12 bases lay in between.

The sample consisted of blood. The clonotype was recovered from a woman aged 60-75 years in good health. This chain uses TRBV6-5 with TRBJ2-1, with D possibly TRBD2 on 5 matching bases. CDR3 region: CASRPPLVEQFF. The CDR3 DNA sequence: TGTGCCAGCAGGCCCCCACTAGTTGAGCAGTTCTTC.